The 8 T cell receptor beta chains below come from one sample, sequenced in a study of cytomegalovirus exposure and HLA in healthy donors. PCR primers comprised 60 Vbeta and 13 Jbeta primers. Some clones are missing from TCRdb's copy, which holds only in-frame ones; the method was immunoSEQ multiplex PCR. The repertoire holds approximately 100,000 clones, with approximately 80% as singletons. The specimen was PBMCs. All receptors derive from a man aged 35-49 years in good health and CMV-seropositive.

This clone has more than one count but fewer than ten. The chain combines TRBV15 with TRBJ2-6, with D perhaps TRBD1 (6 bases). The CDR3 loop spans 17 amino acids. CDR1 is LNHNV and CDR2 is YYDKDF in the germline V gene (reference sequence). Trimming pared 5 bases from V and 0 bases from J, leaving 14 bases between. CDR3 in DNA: TGTGCCACCAGCGGGGACACGAGTAGCTCTGGGGCCAACGTCCTGACTTTC. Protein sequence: CATSGDTSSSGANVLTF.

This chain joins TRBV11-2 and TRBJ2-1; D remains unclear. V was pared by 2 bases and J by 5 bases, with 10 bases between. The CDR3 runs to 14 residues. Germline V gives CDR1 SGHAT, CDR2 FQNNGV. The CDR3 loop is CASSLRLVDNEQFF. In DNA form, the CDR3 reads TGTGCCAGCAGCTTAAGGCTAGTTGACAATGAGCAGTTCTTC.

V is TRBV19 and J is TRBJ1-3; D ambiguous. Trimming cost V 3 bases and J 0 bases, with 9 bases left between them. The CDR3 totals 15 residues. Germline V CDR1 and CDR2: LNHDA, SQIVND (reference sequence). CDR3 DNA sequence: TGTGCCAGTAGTATGGTACAGTCCTCTGGAAACACCATATATTTT. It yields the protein CASSMVQSSGNTIYF. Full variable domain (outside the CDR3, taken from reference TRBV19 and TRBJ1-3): DGGITQSPKYLFRKEGQNVTLSCEQNLNHDAMYWYRQDPGQGLRLIYYSQIVNDFQKGDIAEGYSVSREKKESFPLTVTSAQKNPTAFYLCASSMVQSSGNTIYFGEGSWLTVV.

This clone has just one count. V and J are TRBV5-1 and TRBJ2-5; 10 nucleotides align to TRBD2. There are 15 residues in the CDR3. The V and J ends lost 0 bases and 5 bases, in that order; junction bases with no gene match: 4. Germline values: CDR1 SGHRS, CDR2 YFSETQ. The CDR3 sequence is CASSLGLAGGETQYF. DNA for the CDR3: TGCGCCAGCAGCTTGGGACTAGCGGGCGGTGAGACCCAGTACTTC.

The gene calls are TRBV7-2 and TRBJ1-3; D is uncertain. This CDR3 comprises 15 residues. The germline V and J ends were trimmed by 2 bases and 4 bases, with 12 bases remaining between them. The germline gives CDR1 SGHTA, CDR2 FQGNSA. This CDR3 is CASSLLTGVGNTIYF. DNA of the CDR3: TGTGCCAGCAGCTTACTAACCGGTGTAGGAAACACCATATATTTT.

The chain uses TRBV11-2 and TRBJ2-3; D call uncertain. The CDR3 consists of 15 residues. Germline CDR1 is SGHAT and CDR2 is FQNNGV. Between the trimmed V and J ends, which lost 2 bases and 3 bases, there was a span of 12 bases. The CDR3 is CASSLIPGATDTQYF. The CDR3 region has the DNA TGTGCCAGCAGCTTAATTCCAGGTGCGACAGATACGCAGTATTTT.

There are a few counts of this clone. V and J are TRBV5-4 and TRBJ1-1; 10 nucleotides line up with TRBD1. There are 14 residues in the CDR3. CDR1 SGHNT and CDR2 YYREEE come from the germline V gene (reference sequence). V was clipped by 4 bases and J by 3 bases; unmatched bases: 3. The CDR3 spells CASSVGQGDTEAFF. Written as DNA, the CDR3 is TGTGCCAGCAGCGTCGGACAGGGGGACACTGAAGCTTTCTTT.

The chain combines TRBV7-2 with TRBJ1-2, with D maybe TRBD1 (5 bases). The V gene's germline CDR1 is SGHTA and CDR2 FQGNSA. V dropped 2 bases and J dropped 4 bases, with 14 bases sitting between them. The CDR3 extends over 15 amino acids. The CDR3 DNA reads TGTGCCAGCAGCTTAATGACAGCTCAAACCTATGGCTACACCTTC. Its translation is CASSLMTAQTYGYTF.